A single sample is the source of the 25 T cell receptor beta chains below, sequenced in a study of T cell repertoires in cytomegalovirus infection. TCRdb re-called the reads with MiXCR, one entry per CDR3 protein. The sample has 400,000 or so distinct CDR3 sequences; about a sixth are singletons. The material sequenced was PBMCs. These receptors were collected from a human donor in good health (CMV status not recorded). Some clones in this sample may be carry-over from other donors' samples.

The CDR3 nucleotides read TGTGCCAGCAACCAGGGAGGGGCTGAAGCTTTCTTT. Protein: CASNQGGAEAFF. This chain uses TRBV12-3 or TRBV12-4 with TRBJ1-1, with TRBD1 as a possible D gene (5 bases). V dropped 7 bases and J dropped 6 bases, with 12 bases sitting between them. The CDR3 covers 12 residues.

The J gene is TRBJ2-1, the V gene TRBV7-6, with TRBD2 identical over 8 bases. J gave up 4 bases and V 3 bases, and 11 bases lay outside the gene matches. CDR1 and CDR2 from the germline V gene are SGHVS and FNYEAQ. This CDR3 spans 17 amino acids. CDR3 DNA: TGTGCCAGCAGCTTGTTGCGGGGGGAGGGTACATACAATGAGCAGTTCTTC. Translating gives CASSLLRGEGTYNEQFF. Full variable domain (missing parts from reference TRBV7-6 and TRBJ2-1): GAGVSQSPRYKVTKRGQDVALRCDPISGHVSLYWYRQALGQGPEFLTYFNYEAQQDKSGLPNDRFSAERPEGSISTLTIQRTEQRDSAMYRCASSLLRGEGTYNEQFFGPGTRLTVL.

This clonotype has a handful of counts. The chain has TRBV10-3 and TRBJ1-6, with TRBD1 matching over 8 bases. This CDR3 is 15 amino acids long. Germline V gene lookup returns CDR1 ENHRY and CDR2 SYGVKD. Unmatched junction bases numbered 5, after V lost 5 bases and J lost 5 bases. CDR3 in DNA: TGTGCCATCAGTCTCGACAGGGGAGATAATTCACCCCTCCACTTT. Translated, it gives CAISLDRGDNSPLHF.

This clonotype was seen more than once but under ten times. V is TRBV4-2 and J is TRBJ2-3; 9 bases line up with TRBD2. V was pared by 5 bases and J by 5 bases, with 11 bases of the junction left unmatched. Per germline, CDR1 LGHNA and CDR2 YNFKEQ. This CDR3 is built from 16 residues. The CDR3 loop reads CASSGSGRPPKDTQYF. The CDR3 coding sequence is TGTGCCAGCAGCGGGAGCGGGAGGCCTCCAAAAGATACGCAGTATTTT.

This clonotype has a handful of counts. J is TRBJ1-1 and V is TRBV2; D possibly corresponds to TRBD1 (5 bases). From germline, CDR1 is SNHLY and CDR2 FYNNEI. The CDR3 is 13 residues long. V dropped 10 bases and J dropped 1 base, with 13 bases sitting between them. The DNA of the CDR3 is TGTGCCAACGCCAGGGAGCGGAACACTGAAGCTTTCTTT. Translation gives CANARERNTEAFF.

The chain combines TRBV20-1 with TRBJ1-1, with 9 bases matching TRBD1. Germline V gene lookup returns CDR1 DFQATT and CDR2 SNEGSKA (reference sequence). This CDR3 contains 13 residues. After removal of 5 bases from V and 11 bases from J, the junction contained 12 bases not matched to a gene. CDR3 nucleotide sequence: TGCAGTGCTGGAACCGGGACAGGGATGAATGCTTTCTTT. This codes for CSAGTGTGMNAFF.

The chain carries TRBV7-9 and TRBJ2-7; 8 bases fit TRBD2. Looked up from germline, CDR1 is SEHNR and CDR2 is FQNEAQ (reference sequence). The ends lost 4 bases at V and 2 bases at J; junction bases unmatched: 4. The CDR3 extends over 14 amino acids. The CDR3 is CASSSSGSAYEQYF. The CDR3 DNA reads as TGTGCCAGCAGCTCAAGCGGGAGCGCCTACGAGCAGTACTTC.

The chain carries TRBV10-3 and TRBJ1-6, with D possibly matching TRBD1 (5 bases). V lost 10 bases and J lost 13, with 20 bases in between. Germline V gene data show CDR1 as ENHRY and CDR2 as SYGVKD. The CDR3 contains 13 residues. As DNA, the CDR3 is TGTGCCACCCGCGGGGACCCCGGCGCGCCCCTCCACTTT. It is translated as CATRGDPGAPLHF.

This clonotype has a handful of counts. CDR3 amino acids: CASSQDNEGEPEAFF. The CDR3 nucleotides read TGTGCCAGCAGCCAAGATAATGAAGGGGAACCTGAAGCTTTCTTT. This rearrangement joins TRBV3-1 to TRBJ1-1; weak D call: TRBD1 (5 bases). Trimming cost V 0 bases and J 6 bases, with 14 bases left between them. This CDR3 has 15 residues. CDR1 and CDR2 from the germline V gene are LGHDT and YNNKEL (reference sequence).

This clonotype has a handful of counts. The CDR3 loop reads CASSYDRGNEQYF. The CDR3 DNA reads TGTGCCAGCAGCTACGACAGGGGTAACGAGCAGTACTTC. V is TRBV7-9 and J is TRBJ2-7; the match to TRBD1 covers 8 bases. Germline CDR1 reads SEHNR; CDR2 reads FQNEAQ (reference sequence). With 4 bases clipped from V and 5 bases from J, the junction kept 4 bases outside the gene matches. The CDR3 contains 13 residues.

This clonotype was seen ten or more times. This chain links TRBV6-1 with TRBJ1-5; D is ambiguous. The ends were cut back, 1 base at V and 0 bases at J, with 7 bases in the middle. The germline V gene encodes CDR1 MNHNS and CDR2 SASEGT. The CDR3 has 15 amino acids. This CDR3 is CASSEGIDSNQPQHF. The CDR3, as DNA: TGTGCCAGCAGTGAAGGAATCGATAGCAATCAGCCCCAGCATTTT.

This clonotype has more than one count but fewer than ten. The chain couples TRBV20-1 to TRBJ2-6; 8 nucleotides align to TRBD1. Per germline, CDR1 DFQATT and CDR2 SNEGSKA (reference sequence). V lost 3 bases to trimming and J lost 0 bases; unmatched junction nucleotides: 4. The CDR3 covers 16 residues. The CDR3 DNA sequence: TGCAGTGCTAGGGGACAGGCGCCCTCTGGGGCCAACGTCCTGACTTTC. Its translation: CSARGQAPSGANVLTF.

This clonotype has more than one count but fewer than ten. The chain combines TRBV18 with TRBJ2-3; no reliable D call. Trimming removed 4 bases from V and 6 bases from J, with 11 bases in between. The germline gives CDR1 KGHSH, CDR2 LQKENI. This CDR3 is 13 amino acids long. CDR3 in amino acids: CASSLRHGDTQYF. As DNA, the CDR3 is TGTGCCAGCTCACTACGTCATGGGGATACGCAGTATTTT.

The rearrangement joins TRBV29-1 to TRBJ2-5; weak D call: TRBD2 (5 bases). The CDR3 spans 12 residues. Germline V CDR1 and CDR2: SQVTM, ANQGSEA. V was trimmed by 5 bases and J by 3 bases, leaving 10 bases between them. CDR3 nucleotides: TGCAGCGTTTCGGGATTAAAAGAGACCCAGTACTTC. This translates into CSVSGLKETQYF.

This clonotype has ten or more counts. The V call is TRBV7-2, the J call TRBJ1-2; D not certain. The V end lost 7 bases, the J end lost 6 bases, and 12 bases lay between the germline ends. This CDR3 has 12 residues. CDR1 and CDR2 (germline): SGHTA, FQGNSA. DNA of the CDR3: TGTGCCAGCACCCGGGCCCTAAATGGCTACACCTTC. It encodes CASTRALNGYTF. Supplemented by reference TRBV7-2 and TRBJ1-2, the full variable domain reads GAGVSQSPSNKVTEKGKDVELRCDPISGHTALYWYRQSLGQGLEFLIYFQGNSAPDKSGLPSDRFSAERTGGSVSTLTIQRTQQEDSAVYLCASTRALNGYTFGSGTRLTVV.

The chain employs TRBV20-1 and TRBJ1-5, with a weak D call TRBD1 (5 bases). The germline V and J ends were trimmed by 1 base and 5 bases, with 9 bases remaining between them. CDR3 size: 13 residues. The germline CDR1 and CDR2 sequences are DFQATT and SNEGSKA (reference sequence). CDR3 sequence reads: CSARVRGDQPQHF. Here the CDR3 DNA reads TGCAGTGCTAGAGTTCGGGGCGATCAGCCCCAGCATTTT.

The chain combines TRBV5-6 with TRBJ2-5, with D perhaps being TRBD1 or TRBD2 (5 bases each). The germline V gene has CDR1 SGHDT and CDR2 YYEEEE. Trimming pared 2 bases from V and 5 bases from J, leaving 13 bases between. The CDR3 extends over 14 amino acids. CDR3 sequence (DNA): TGTGCCAGCAGCTTCGGGACGGCCTGGGAGACCCAGTACTTC. Protein: CASSFGTAWETQYF.

The chain links TRBV11-2 to TRBJ2-7, with a weak D call TRBD2 (6 bases). This CDR3 spans 14 amino acids. Per the germline V gene, CDR1 is SGHAT and CDR2 is FQNNGV. V lost 5 bases and J 3 bases, leaving 14 bases between the germline ends. The CDR3 protein is CASSPGGKVYEQYF. The CDR3 nucleotides are TGTGCCAGCAGCCCAGGCGGGAAGGTCTACGAGCAGTACTTC.

In its sample, this clonotype was seen a few times. The rearrangement uses TRBV20-1 and TRBJ2-7; 7 bases are a match to TRBD2. CDR3 size: 17 residues. Losses at the gene ends were 3 bases for V and 7 bases for J; bases not matched to a gene: 21. Germline assignment: CDR1 DFQATT and CDR2 SNEGSKA (reference sequence). CDR3 coding DNA: TGCAGTGCTAGCCCGGGAGCTAGCGGAGGATATACGGGGGAGCAGTACTTC. The encoded protein is CSASPGASGGYTGEQYF.

This clonotype was seen at least ten times. The chain uses TRBV7-6 and TRBJ1-3; no clear D gene. Germline values: CDR1 SGHVS, CDR2 FNYEAQ. The CDR3 runs to 15 residues. The ends were cut back, 1 base at V and 4 bases at J, with 11 bases in the middle. The CDR3 region is CASSLVRGSGNTIYF. Written as DNA, the CDR3 is TGTGCCAGCAGCTTAGTACGGGGTTCCGGAAACACCATATATTTT.

This clonotype was seen a handful of times. This sequence joins TRBV12-3 or TRBV12-4 and TRBJ2-3; 10 nucleotides align to TRBD2. This CDR3 comprises 15 residues. The ends lost 6 bases at V and 3 bases at J; junction bases unmatched: 6. In DNA form, the CDR3 reads TGTGCCAGCAGACCTCTAGCGGGAGCGACAGATACGCAGTATTTT. The encoded protein is CASRPLAGATDTQYF.

This clonotype appeared a few times. V gene TRBV7-8 combines with J gene TRBJ2-5, with D perhaps matching TRBD1 (6 bases). Trimming shortened V by 3 bases and J by 2 bases, and 13 bases separated the two germline ends. This CDR3 region has 15 residues. Per germline, CDR1 SGHVS and CDR2 FQNEAQ. CDR3 coding DNA: TGTGCCAGCAGCTTGGGACACCGAGTTCAAGAGACCCAGTACTTC. Translation gives CASSLGHRVQETQYF.

This clonotype occurred a few times. The chain has TRBV7-2 and TRBJ1-6; tentatively, D is TRBD1 (6 bases). The germline V and J ends were trimmed by 1 base and 9 bases, with 13 bases remaining between them. From germline, CDR1 is SGHTA and CDR2 FQGNSA. The CDR3 has 15 amino acids. The chain's CDR3 is CASSLVVQGGSPLHF. In DNA, the CDR3 is TGTGCCAGCAGCTTAGTAGTACAGGGTGGTTCACCCCTCCACTTT. The entire variable domain, with the rest obtained from reference TRBV7-2 and TRBJ1-6, is as follows: GAGVSQSPSNKVTEKGKDVELRCDPISGHTALYWYRQSLGQGLEFLIYFQGNSAPDKSGLPSDRFSAERTGGSVSTLTIQRTQQEDSAVYLCASSLVVQGGSPLHFGNGTRLTVT.

This clonotype was recorded many times. This sequence joins TRBV7-8 and TRBJ2-7, with 11 bases lining up with TRBD1. The CDR3 sequence is 15 residues long. Germline assignment: CDR1 SGHVS and CDR2 FQNEAQ. J gave up 4 bases and V 6 bases, and 8 bases lay outside the gene matches. The CDR3 reads CASRGQGGLLYEQYF. CDR3 DNA sequence: TGTGCCAGCAGGGGACAGGGGGGGCTCCTATACGAGCAGTACTTC. Together with reference TRBV7-8 and TRBJ2-7, the CDR3 gives the full variable domain: GAGVSQSPRYKVAKRGQDVALRCDPISGHVSLFWYQQALGQGPEFLTYFQNEAQLDKSGLPSDRFFAERPEGSVSTLKIQRTQQEDSAVYLCASRGQGGLLYEQYFGPGTRLTVT.

This clonotype showed up many times. The chain is built from TRBV7-2 and TRBJ2-1, with D hard to call. CDR1 SGHTA and CDR2 FQGNSA come from the germline V gene. V gave up 5 bases and J gave up 5 bases, with 13 bases separating them. The CDR3 loop spans 14 amino acids. The CDR3 coding sequence is TGTGCCAGCAGCCCCATTGCGGCGGACAATGAGCAGTTCTTC. The encoded protein is CASSPIAADNEQFF.